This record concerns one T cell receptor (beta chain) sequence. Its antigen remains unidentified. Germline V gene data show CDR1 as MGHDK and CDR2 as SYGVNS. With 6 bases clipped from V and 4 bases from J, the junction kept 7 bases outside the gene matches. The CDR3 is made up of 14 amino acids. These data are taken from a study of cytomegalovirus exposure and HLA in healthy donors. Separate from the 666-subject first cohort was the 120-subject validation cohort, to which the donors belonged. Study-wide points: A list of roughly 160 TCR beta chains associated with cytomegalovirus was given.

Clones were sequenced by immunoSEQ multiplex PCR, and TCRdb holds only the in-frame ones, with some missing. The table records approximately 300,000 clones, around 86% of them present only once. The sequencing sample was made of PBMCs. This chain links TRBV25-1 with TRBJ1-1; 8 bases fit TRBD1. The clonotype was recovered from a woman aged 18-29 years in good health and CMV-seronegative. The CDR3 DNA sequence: TGTGCCAGCAGCCCCAGGGGGCTCGGCACTGAAGCTTTCTTT. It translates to CASSPRGLGTEAFF.